Presented here are 7 T cell receptor beta chains from one specimen sequenced in a study of T cells in Graves' hyperthyroidism and ophthalmopathy. RNA transcripts gave rise to amplified TCR beta CDR3 regions. Primed by the HTBI set, a first-round RT-PCR was run on the TCR CDR3. One entry per CDR3 protein, called by TCRdb with MiXCR from the multiplex PCR reads. The table lists some 460,000 distinct CDR3 sequences, approximately 14% of them singletons. The source material was blood. The source is a woman aged 18-29 years with Graves' hyperthyroidism.

This clonotype was seen more than once but under ten times. Because the CDR3 is missing its conserved closing phenylalanine or tryptophan, this is likely a read error. This chain joins TRBV20-1 and TRBJ1-1; the D is unclear. V dropped 1 base and J dropped 6 bases, with 18 bases sitting between them. The V gene's germline CDR1 is DFQATT and CDR2 SNEGSKA (reference sequence). The CDR3 covers 15 residues. CDR3 bases: TGCAGTGCTAGAGTCCCGGGAGAGCGAGGACCTGAAGCTTTCCTT. This codes for CSARVPGERGPEAFL.

This clonotype was detected many times. The CDR3 DNA reads TGCAGTGCTAGACCCCATGGCAGGGGCAATCAGCCCCAGCATTTT. This codes for CSARPHGRGNQPQHF. This sequence joins TRBV20-1 and TRBJ1-5; TRBD1 might be the D (5 bases). V was cut by 2 bases and J by 2 bases, with 13 bases left in between. Germline lookup yields CDR1 DFQATT and CDR2 SNEGSKA (reference sequence). This CDR3 is 15 amino acids long.

The sample holds many counts of this clonotype. The chain recombines TRBV27 with TRBJ1-6, with D unresolved. In germline, CDR1 is MNHEY, CDR2 SMNVEV (reference sequence). V lost 1 base to trimming and J lost 4 bases, with 8 bases between them. The CDR3 consists of 15 residues. The CDR3 bases are TGTGCCAGCAGTTTATATCTGGGGTATAATTCACCCCTCCACTTT. Amino acids: CASSLYLGYNSPLHF.

This clonotype was recorded only once. One junction end disagrees with the germline gene, perhaps due to a read error. The chain is built from TRBV5-1 and TRBJ2-6, with 9 bases identical to TRBD2. Per the germline V gene, CDR1 is SGHRS and CDR2 is YFSETQ. The CDR3 is 14 amino acids. CDR3 nucleotides: TGCGCCAGCAGCTTTCGCGGGGGGGCCTACGTCCTGACTTTC. Translation: CASSFRGGAYVLTF.

There are a few counts of this clonotype. This chain uses TRBV15 with TRBJ2-2, with D hard to call. The germline V and J ends were trimmed by 5 bases and 4 bases, with 11 bases remaining between them. From germline, CDR1 is LNHNV and CDR2 YYDKDF (reference sequence). The CDR3 is 14 amino acids. The CDR3 spells CATSPRTSTGELFF. The CDR3 DNA reads TGTGCCACCAGCCCCCGAACCAGCACCGGGGAGCTGTTTTTT. Full variable domain (outside the CDR3, taken from reference TRBV15 and TRBJ2-2): DAMVIQNPRYQVTQFGKPVTLSCSQTLNHNVMYWYQQKSSQAPKLLFHYYDKDFNNEADTPDNFQSRRPNTSFCFLDIRSPGLGDTAMYLCATSPRTSTGELFFGEGSRLTVL.

This clonotype has just a few counts. A much more abundant neighbour one base away suggests this may be a read error. V gene TRBV3-1 combines with J gene TRBJ1-1, with no clear D. Germline lookup yields CDR1 LGHDT and CDR2 YNNKEL (reference sequence). The CDR3 runs to 15 residues. The CDR3 DNA reads as TGTGCCAGCAGCCAAGGATCCTTTATGAACACTGAAGCTCTCTTT. The encoded protein is CASSQGSFMNTEALF.

This clonotype has at least ten counts. This sequence joins TRBV5-1 and TRBJ1-2, with 9 bases lining up with TRBD1. The germline CDR1 and CDR2 sequences are SGHRS and YFSETQ. Trimming removed 4 bases from V and 4 bases from J; junction bases left unmatched: 5. This CDR3 has 14 residues. Here the CDR3 reads CASSAGTGIYGYTF. DNA of the CDR3: TGCGCCAGCAGCGCCGGGACAGGGATCTATGGCTACACCTTC. Full variable domain (outside the CDR3, taken from reference TRBV5-1 and TRBJ1-2): KAGVTQTPRYLIKTRGQQVTLSCSPISGHRSVSWYQQTPGQGLQFLFEYFSETQRNKGNFPGRFSGRQFSNSRSEMNVSTLELGDSALYLCASSAGTGIYGYTFGSGTRLTVV.